What follows are 23 T cell receptor beta chains derived from one specimen sequenced in a study of shared clonotypes between healthy human individuals. The repertoire was sequenced with immunoSEQ multiplex PCR; TCRdb's copy has only in-frame clones and lacks some. The data hold more than 500,000 clones, with about 96% observed a single time. Sequenced sample: naive CD4+ T cells sorted from blood. Subset of the sample: CD45RA+ positively selected. These receptors all come from a woman between 25 and 40 years old in good health.

For this clone: Compared with germline, one end of the junction differs, possibly owing to a read error. The V call is TRBV7-8, the J call TRBJ1-5, with a weak D call TRBD1 (6 bases). CDR3 size: 16 residues. Germline lookup yields CDR1 SGHVS and CDR2 FQNEAQ. CDR3 DNA sequence: TGTGCCAGCAGTTTAGAAGGGGGTATGAGCAATCAGCCCCAGCATTTT. Encoded protein: CASSLEGGMSNQPQHF.

V gene TRBV19 combines with J gene TRBJ2-7; 13 bases are a match to TRBD2. This CDR3 is 15 amino acids long. The V segment lost 5 bases and the J segment 5 bases; nucleotides outside the gene matches: 6. CDR1 is LNHDA, CDR2 SQIVND, per germline (reference sequence). The CDR3: CASSSPGTSGNEQYF. CDR3 DNA sequence: TGTGCCAGTAGTTCCCCTGGGACTAGCGGGAACGAGCAGTACTTC.

The rearrangement links TRBV7-2 to TRBJ2-7, with TRBD2 as a possible D gene (5 bases). The CDR3 contains 15 residues. From germline, CDR1 is SGHTA and CDR2 FQGNSA. The germline V and J ends were trimmed by 5 bases and 4 bases, with 18 bases remaining between them. The CDR3 spells CASSARPAGQYEQYF. The CDR3 nucleotides read TGTGCCAGCAGCGCGAGACCCGCGGGTCAGTACGAGCAGTACTTC.

This clone occurred once. The CDR3 DNA sequence: TGCGCCAGCAGTTTCGGACAGGGGGCAGGTCAGCCCCAGCATTTT. It codes for CASSFGQGAGQPQHF. V gene TRBV5-1 combines with J gene TRBJ1-5; 11 bases align to TRBD1. This CDR3 comprises 15 residues. V dropped 5 bases and J dropped 6; count of bases not matched to a gene: 7. In germline, CDR1 is SGHRS, CDR2 YFSETQ. The full variable domain, with the rest looked up from reference TRBV5-1 and TRBJ1-5, is KAGVTQTPRYLIKTRGQQVTLSCSPISGHRSVSWYQQTPGQGLQFLFEYFSETQRNKGNFPGRFSGRQFSNSRSEMNVSTLELGDSALYLCASSFGQGAGQPQHFGDGTRLSIL.

The chain recombines TRBV28 with TRBJ2-5, with 10 bases identical to TRBD2. The tail of the sequence fits TRBJ2-7 better, so the J call may be wrong. The germline V gene has CDR1 MDHEN and CDR2 SYDVKM. The CDR3 runs 16 residues. DNA of the CDR3: TGTGCCAGCACCGATGGAGGACTAGCGGTGCCCTACGAGCAGTACTTC. This encodes CASTDGGLAVPYEQYF.

J is TRBJ2-1 and V is TRBV2; 9 bases fit TRBD1. CDR1 and CDR2 from the germline V gene are SNHLY and FYNNEI. The CDR3 is 12 amino acids. With V trimmed by 4 bases and J by 15 bases, 7 bases remained unmatched. Written as DNA, the CDR3 is TGTGCCAGCAGTGCTACCGGGACAGGGAGGTTCTTC. Translating gives CASSATGTGRFF.

The chain is built from TRBV7-9 and TRBJ2-5; weak D call: TRBD2 (6 bases). The germline V gene encodes CDR1 SEHNR and CDR2 FQNEAQ (reference sequence). V gave up 11 bases and J gave up 0 bases, with 13 bases separating them. This CDR3 region has 13 residues. CDR3 sequence: CACPEGNQETQYF. CDR3 bases: TGTGCCTGCCCGGAGGGGAACCAAGAGACCCAGTACTTC.

A single count supports this clone. The rearrangement uses TRBV19 and TRBJ1-5; D perhaps matches TRBD1 (6 bases). The CDR3 loop spans 14 amino acids. Germline assignment: CDR1 LNHDA and CDR2 SQIVND (reference sequence). The V end lost 3 bases, the J end lost 7 bases, and 13 bases lay between the germline ends. The CDR3 sequence: CASSMTGWNQPQHF. The CDR3 DNA is TGTGCCAGTAGTATGACAGGCTGGAACCAGCCCCAGCATTTT.

The chain uses TRBV6-6 and TRBJ2-7, with D unresolved. Trimming shortened V by 6 bases and J by 4 bases, and 16 bases separated the two germline ends. The germline gives CDR1 MNHNY, CDR2 SVGAGI (reference sequence). There are 14 residues in the CDR3. In DNA form, the CDR3 reads TGTGCCAGCAGCCCCAAGCAGGTTGGGTACGAGCAGTACTTC. The encoded protein is CASSPKQVGYEQYF.

The chain recombines TRBV28 with TRBJ2-4, with D tentatively TRBD1 (6 bases). The V gene's germline CDR1 is MDHEN and CDR2 SYDVKM. Trimming removed 6 bases at V and 0 bases at J, with 12 bases between. This CDR3 contains 15 residues. Here the CDR3 reads CASSQAGVAKNIQYF. The CDR3 DNA is TGTGCCAGCAGCCAGGCAGGGGTAGCCAAAAACATTCAGTACTTC.

CDR3 loop: CAISESLAGVLYEQYF. CDR3 coding DNA: TGTGCCATCAGTGAGTCACTAGCGGGAGTGCTCTACGAGCAGTACTTC. The J gene is TRBJ2-7, the V gene TRBV10-3; 11 bases agree with TRBD2. V trimming: 0 bases; J trimming: 3 bases; junction bases outside the gene matches: 4. Germline CDR1 is ENHRY and CDR2 is SYGVKD. This CDR3 is 16 amino acids long.

The gene calls are TRBV15 and TRBJ1-5, with D perhaps matching TRBD1 (5 bases). With 0 bases removed from V and 0 bases from J, the gap between germline ends came to 6 bases. This CDR3 has 15 amino acids. Germline V gene data show CDR1 as LNHNV and CDR2 as YYDKDF (reference sequence). The CDR3 DNA reads as TGTGCCACCAGCAGAGATCAGGGTAGCAATCAGCCCCAGCATTTT. Translation: CATSRDQGSNQPQHF. The full variable domain, its missing parts supplied by reference TRBV15 and TRBJ1-5, is DAMVIQNPRYQVTQFGKPVTLSCSQTLNHNVMYWYQQKSSQAPKLLFHYYDKDFNNEADTPDNFQSRRPNTSFCFLDIRSPGLGDTAMYLCATSRDQGSNQPQHFGDGTRLSIL.

The rearrangement uses TRBV11-1 and TRBJ2-3, with D unresolved. This CDR3 comprises 15 residues. Germline loops: CDR1 SGHAT, CDR2 FQDESV (reference sequence). V lost 0 bases, J lost 3 bases, and 10 bases lay in between. CDR3 in DNA: TGTGCCAGCAGCTTAGCATCCTCCCGGACAGATACGCAGTATTTT. Protein product: CASSLASSRTDTQYF.

This clone showed up just once. The chain carries TRBV18 and TRBJ2-1; 7 bases fit TRBD1. V lost 2 bases, J lost 9 bases, and 1 base stayed unmatched. The CDR3 covers 12 residues. The V gene's germline CDR1 is KGHSH and CDR2 LQKENI. The CDR3 here is CASSPAGGEQFF. The CDR3 nucleotides read TGTGCCAGCTCACCAGCAGGGGGTGAGCAGTTCTTC.

The rearrangement joins TRBV30 to TRBJ2-7; no firm D call. The CDR3 loop spans 11 amino acids. The germline V and J ends were trimmed by 5 bases and 2 bases, with 7 bases remaining between them. CDR1 GTSNPN and CDR2 SVGIG come from the germline V gene (reference sequence). CDR3 sequence (DNA): TGTGCCTGGGGAGTCGCCTACGAGCAGTACTTC. It encodes CAWGVAYEQYF.

This clone has only one observation. The chain employs TRBV11-2 and TRBJ2-7; D may correspond to TRBD1 or TRBD2 (6 bases each). Germline assignment: CDR1 SGHAT and CDR2 FQNNGV. V lost 6 bases to trimming and J lost 7 bases, with 22 bases between them. The CDR3 spans 15 residues. The CDR3: CASRHPRGPLREQYF. The DNA for the CDR3 is TGTGCCAGCAGGCATCCCCGGGGGCCCCTCCGGGAGCAGTACTTC.

This clone was counted only a few times. The genes are TRBV19 and TRBJ1-5; D is unclear. The V end lost 5 bases, the J end lost 0 bases, and 8 bases lay between the germline ends. The CDR3 has 14 amino acids. Germline V lookup: CDR1 LNHDA, CDR2 SQIVND (reference sequence). The CDR3 is CASSQTHSNQPQHF. The CDR3 coding sequence is TGTGCCAGTAGTCAAACACATAGCAATCAGCCCCAGCATTTT. The complete variable domain, with remaining parts taken from reference TRBV19 and TRBJ1-5, reads DGGITQSPKYLFRKEGQNVTLSCEQNLNHDAMYWYRQDPGQGLRLIYYSQIVNDFQKGDIAEGYSVSREKKESFPLTVTSAQKNPTAFYLCASSQTHSNQPQHFGDGTRLSIL.

The chain carries TRBV7-6 and TRBJ2-2; 8 positions match TRBD1. V shed 1 base, J shed 6 bases, and the junction held 4 bases outside the gene matches. The CDR3 has 15 residues. Germline CDR1 is SGHVS and CDR2 is FNYEAQ. CDR3 coding DNA: TGTGCCAGCAGCTTAGAAGGACAGGGCGCCGGGGAGCTGTTTTTT. This sequence encodes CASSLEGQGAGELFF.

The V and J genes are TRBV12-1 and TRBJ1-5; TRBD1, the table's D call, lacks a check against the DNA. TRBV12-1 counts as a pseudogene. The CDR3 is made up of 16 amino acids. The CDR3 DNA reads TGTGCCAGCAGTTACTTAAGGGACAGCCTAAATCAGCCCCAGCATTTT. Translated: CASSYLRDSLNQPQHF.

The gene calls are TRBV11-2 and TRBJ1-2; possibly TRBD1 for D (6 bases). The length of the CDR3 is 15 residues. From germline, CDR1 is SGHAT and CDR2 FQNNGV. Trimming removed 1 base from V and 4 bases from J, with 13 bases in between. CDR3 loop: CASSLGLGGSYGYTF. Here the CDR3 DNA reads TGTGCCAGCAGCTTAGGGTTGGGGGGCAGCTATGGCTACACCTTC.

The chain couples TRBV28 to TRBJ2-3; no reliable D call. Deletions cut 8 bases from V and 6 bases from J, with 9 bases between. Germline V gene sequence: CDR1 MDHEN, CDR2 SYDVKM. The length of the CDR3 is 11 residues. This CDR3 is CASLSEDTQYF. CDR3 nucleotide sequence: TGTGCCAGCCTCTCGGAGGATACGCAGTATTTT.

This chain joins TRBV29-1 and TRBJ2-1, with 9 bases aligning to TRBD2. This CDR3 has 16 amino acids. Germline V gives CDR1 SQVTM, CDR2 ANQGSEA. V trimming: 5 bases; J trimming: 4 bases; junction bases outside the gene matches: 12. The CDR3 DNA reads as TGCAGCGTTATTGCTAGCGGGGTCGTACAGTACAATGAGCAGTTCTTC. Residues: CSVIASGVVQYNEQFF.

J is TRBJ2-7 and V is TRBV29-1; weak D call: TRBD2 (5 bases). The V end lost 6 bases, the J end lost 2 bases, and 8 bases lay between the germline ends. The CDR3 sequence is 11 residues long. The V gene's germline CDR1 is SQVTM and CDR2 ANQGSEA. CDR3 loop: CSVAGAYEQYF. The CDR3 DNA is TGCAGCGTGGCCGGGGCCTACGAGCAGTACTTC.